The clone carrying this T cell receptor (beta chain) has just one count. What it binds is unknown. TCR beta CDR3 regions were amplified from RNA transcripts. HTBI primers drove first-round RT-PCR of the TCR CDR3. TCRdb called the multiplex PCR reads again in MiXCR, with one record for every CDR3 protein. The sample contains fewer than 750,000 distinct CDR3 sequences, approximately 15% of which appear only once. The data were obtained in a study of T cells in Graves' hyperthyroidism and ophthalmopathy. General observations from the study: A model of 13 V-J pairs discriminated ophthalmopathy from stable hyperthyroidism.

The CDR3 has 16 amino acids. CDR1 and CDR2 from the germline V gene are LGHNA and YNFKEQ. V dropped 0 bases and J dropped 5 bases, with 15 bases sitting between them. Sequences were obtained from blood. The clonotype was recovered from a woman aged 40-49 years with Graves' ophthalmopathy. The chain links TRBV4-2 to TRBJ2-3, with a weak D call TRBD2 (6 bases). CDR3 sequence: CASSQEEAEGLDTQYF. As DNA, the CDR3 is TGTGCCAGCAGCCAAGAGGAAGCGGAGGGGTTAGATACGCAGTATTTT.